This TCR beta chain is from a study of CXCR3-negative and CXCR3-positive naive CD8 T cells. Turning to the study itself: Summed over all libraries, TRB reads came to around 140 million, with about 1.5 +/- 0.3 million per library.

The libraries of TRB cDNA were constructed through 5' RACE using UMI labels. TCRdb re-called the 5' RACE reads and catalogs CDR3 proteins one per entry, DNA excluded. This sample's clone table lists about 40,000 distinct CDR3 sequences. This CDR3 comprises 12 residues. Per the germline V gene, CDR1 is SGHRS and CDR2 is YFSETQ. The sequenced sample was naive CXCR3- CD8+ T cells from blood. Subset noted: CD45RO-CCR7+CD27+CD95- naive CD8+ T cells lacking CXCR3 (TNR3-). The receptor was derived from a human donor in good health. Some clones in this sample may be carry-over from other donors' samples. The chain has TRBV5-1 and TRBJ2-1; TCRdb gives TRBD1 as the D gene, but with no DNA this cannot be confirmed. The chain's CDR3 is CASSYQGGEQFF.